These 21 T cell receptor beta chains were all obtained from the same sample, sequenced in a study of identical twins. Via MiXCR, TCRdb re-called the 5' RACE reads, giving one row per CDR3 protein. The sample lists 500,000 to 550,000 distinct CDR3 sequences; approximately 20% were seen once. This sample was shared with a second study, whose subject was yellow fever vaccine responses in identical twins.

Source material: CD4+ T cells sorted from blood. These receptors originate from a woman between 18 and 29 years old in good health.

This clonotype has at least ten counts. J is TRBJ2-4 and V is TRBV11-1; 9 nucleotides line up with TRBD1. Germline V gene data show CDR1 as SGHAT and CDR2 as FQDESV (reference sequence). This CDR3 is 18 amino acids long. Trimming at V came to 3 bases and at J to 1 base, leaving 10 bases not matched to a gene. The CDR3 spells CASSFGGTGSGAKNIQYF. The CDR3 coding sequence is TGTGCCAGCAGCTTCGGCGGGACAGGGTCGGGGGCCAAAAACATTCAGTACTTC.

The J gene is TRBJ1-4, the V gene TRBV5-1, with D tentatively TRBD1 (6 bases). Between the trimmed V and J ends, which lost 1 base and 7 bases, there was a span of 11 bases. The CDR3 has 14 residues. Germline V gene data show CDR1 as SGHRS and CDR2 as YFSETQ. CDR3 protein: CASSLQGLAEKLFF. CDR3 in DNA: TGCGCCAGCAGCTTGCAGGGGCTGGCTGAAAAACTGTTTTTT.

This clonotype has at least ten counts. The chain combines TRBV29-1 with TRBJ2-2; unclear D gene. This CDR3 spans 15 amino acids. Per germline, CDR1 SQVTM and CDR2 ANQGSEA. The V and J ends lost 7 bases and 1 base respectively, with 16 bases between them. CDR3 sequence reads: CSAQMNTGNTGELFF. As DNA, the CDR3 is TGCAGCGCCCAAATGAATACTGGGAACACCGGGGAGCTGTTTTTT.

The chain combines TRBV5-1 with TRBJ2-3; 8 bases are shared with TRBD2. This CDR3 spans 16 amino acids. V shed 5 bases, J shed 4 bases, and the junction held 12 bases outside the gene matches. Germline lookup yields CDR1 SGHRS and CDR2 YFSETQ. Here the CDR3 DNA reads TGCGCCAGCAGGCCCATGGCGGGAGGCTTGGCAGATACGCAGTATTTT. It encodes CASRPMAGGLADTQYF.

In this sample, this clonotype turned up many times. This chain links TRBV6-5 with TRBJ2-6, with no clear D. This CDR3 spans 14 amino acids. Between the trimmed V and J ends, which lost 5 bases and 2 bases, there was a span of 7 bases. Germline CDR1 reads MNHEY; CDR2 reads SVGAGI. Here the CDR3 reads CASSITAGANVLTF. CDR3 nucleotide sequence: TGTGCCAGCAGTATAACAGCTGGGGCCAACGTCCTGACTTTC.

V gene TRBV5-6 combines with J gene TRBJ2-6; maybe TRBD2 (6 bases). Germline V gene sequence: CDR1 SGHDT, CDR2 YYEEEE. With 0 bases removed from V and 4 bases from J, the gap between germline ends came to 17 bases. This CDR3 spans 18 amino acids. CDR3 sequence (DNA): TGTGCCAGCAGCTTGGGGGACTTCCTCCCGTTAGGGGCCAACGTCCTGACTTTC. This translates into CASSLGDFLPLGANVLTF. Supplemented by reference TRBV5-6 and TRBJ2-6, the full variable domain reads DAGVTQSPTHLIKTRGQQVTLRCSPKSGHDTVSWYQQALGQGPQFIFQYYEEEERQRGNFPDRFSGHQFPNYSSELNVNALLLGDSALYLCASSLGDFLPLGANVLTFGAGSRLTVL.

The chain couples TRBV9 to TRBJ2-3; 8 bases fit TRBD2. Germline values: CDR1 SGDLS, CDR2 YYNGEE. The J segment lost 1 base and the V segment lost 3 bases, leaving 13 bases of the junction unmatched. CDR3 length: 18 residues. DNA for the CDR3: TGTGCCAGCAGCGCCAGGACCGGACTAGCCGGTGGCACAGATACGCAGTATTTT. The encoded protein is CASSARTGLAGGTDTQYF. The variable domain in full, with the rest retrieved from reference TRBV9 and TRBJ2-3, is DSGVTQTPKHLITATGQRVTLRCSPRSGDLSVYWYQQSLDQGLQFLIQYYNGEERAKGNILERFSAQQFPDLHSELNLSSLELGDSALYFCASSARTGLAGGTDTQYFGPGTRLTVL.

This clonotype has only a few counts. The chain couples TRBV7-2 to TRBJ2-1; 8 bases line up with TRBD2. The ends lost 5 bases at V and 4 bases at J; junction bases unmatched: 10. The germline V gene has CDR1 SGHTA and CDR2 FQGNSA. There are 16 residues in the CDR3. This chain's CDR3 is CASSPRWTSLYNEQFF. DNA for the CDR3: TGTGCCAGCAGCCCTAGGTGGACTAGCCTGTACAATGAGCAGTTCTTC.

This clonotype has only a few counts. The V and J genes are TRBV28 and TRBJ2-4, with D possibly called TRBD1 or TRBD2 (7 bases each). The CDR3 is made up of 12 amino acids. Trimming took 7 bases from V and 8 from J, leaving 12 bases between them. Germline lookup yields CDR1 MDHEN and CDR2 SYDVKM. DNA of the CDR3: TGTGCCAGCACAGGGGGGGGATACATTCAGTACTTC. Its protein is CASTGGGYIQYF.

The chain recombines TRBV3-1 with TRBJ1-2; D is unresolved. Trimming stripped 0 bases from V and 5 bases from J, with 13 bases between. In germline, CDR1 is LGHDT, CDR2 YNNKEL (reference sequence). The CDR3 totals 15 residues. DNA for the CDR3: TGTGCCAGCAGCCAAGAACGGGCAGCGCTGTATGGCTACACCTTC. Its protein product is CASSQERAALYGYTF.

The chain combines TRBV20-1 with TRBJ2-1; TRBD2 matches 10 bases. There are 14 residues in the CDR3. In germline, CDR1 is DFQATT, CDR2 SNEGSKA (reference sequence). The CDR3 is CSSHPGLANNEQFF. The CDR3 nucleotides read TGCAGCAGCCACCCGGGACTAGCGAACAATGAGCAGTTCTTC.

For the CDR3, the DNA is TGTGCCACCCAGGGGACCGGGGAGCTGTTTTTT. Encoded protein: CATQGTGELFF. The J gene is TRBJ2-2, the V gene TRBV10-3, with D maybe TRBD1 (6 bases). The V end was cut by 10 bases, the J end by 5 bases, with 8 bases between. There are 11 residues in the CDR3. Germline V gene lookup returns CDR1 ENHRY and CDR2 SYGVKD.

V is TRBV15 and J is TRBJ2-1; 10 bases line up with TRBD2. The V gene's germline CDR1 is LNHNV and CDR2 YYDKDF (reference sequence). The CDR3 totals 16 residues. Losses at the gene ends were 0 bases for V and 6 bases for J; bases not matched to a gene: 5. The CDR3 is CATSRDLLAGRNEQFF. In DNA form, the CDR3 reads TGTGCCACCAGCAGAGATCTACTAGCGGGACGCAATGAGCAGTTCTTC. Based on the CDR3 plus reference TRBV15 and TRBJ2-1, the full variable domain is DAMVIQNPRYQVTQFGKPVTLSCSQTLNHNVMYWYQQKSSQAPKLLFHYYDKDFNNEADTPDNFQSRRPNTSFCFLDIRSPGLGDTAMYLCATSRDLLAGRNEQFFGPGTRLTVL.

V gene TRBV20-1 combines with J gene TRBJ1-1, with 7 bases aligning to TRBD1. This CDR3 contains 13 residues. The germline V gene encodes CDR1 DFQATT and CDR2 SNEGSKA (reference sequence). The ends lost 3 bases at V and 2 bases at J; junction bases unmatched: 3. The CDR3 region has the DNA TGCAGTGCTAGGGGGACAGCCAACACTGAAGCTTTCTTT. Translated, it gives CSARGTANTEAFF.

This clonotype was observed a handful of times. The V and J genes are TRBV25-1 and TRBJ2-7; D uncertain. V dropped 6 bases and J dropped 5 bases, with 11 bases sitting between them. Germline V gene data show CDR1 as MGHDK and CDR2 as SYGVNS. This CDR3 has 12 residues. In DNA, the CDR3 is TGTGCCAGCAGGGGTAATGCGAACGAGCAGTACTTC. Encoded protein: CASRGNANEQYF.

The chain has TRBV5-1 and TRBJ2-7; 11 nucleotides agree with TRBD2. There are 15 residues in the CDR3. The V gene's germline CDR1 is SGHRS and CDR2 YFSETQ. Losses at the gene ends were 8 bases for V and 6 bases for J; bases not matched to a gene: 13. The CDR3 region is CARNRLAGRRGEQYF. The CDR3 nucleotides read TGCGCCAGGAACAGACTAGCGGGACGCCGGGGCGAGCAGTACTTC.

A few counts support this clonotype. The gene calls are TRBV28 and TRBJ2-7; D possibly matches TRBD1 or TRBD2 (5 bases each). The CDR3 has 14 residues. Trimming removed 4 bases at V and 3 bases at J, with 13 bases between. Germline V gene sequence: CDR1 MDHEN, CDR2 SYDVKM. The CDR3 loop is CASSSPGRFYEQYV. CDR3 in DNA: TGTGCCAGCAGTTCACCGGGACGGTTCTACGAGCAGTACGTC.

The V call is TRBV12-3 or TRBV12-4, the J call TRBJ2-1; the match to TRBD2 covers 9 bases. V shed 7 bases, J shed 8 bases, and the junction held 12 bases outside the gene matches. The CDR3 is 15 amino acids. CDR3 sequence: CASNPQRGAGYEQFF. DNA of the CDR3: TGTGCCAGCAACCCACAGCGGGGGGCGGGTTATGAGCAGTTCTTC.

This clonotype has a handful of counts. The chain uses TRBV5-1 and TRBJ2-3, with D perhaps matching TRBD1 (6 bases). V dropped 1 base and J dropped 2 bases, with 8 bases sitting between them. This CDR3 is 14 amino acids long. Germline CDR1 and CDR2: SGHRS and YFSETQ. CDR3 region: CASSLWTATDTQYF. Here the CDR3 DNA reads TGCGCCAGCAGCTTGTGGACAGCCACAGATACGCAGTATTTT.

The chain links TRBV24-1 to TRBJ2-2; D unresolved. V lost 4 bases and J 0 bases, leaving 8 bases between the germline ends. The CDR3 sequence is 15 residues long. The germline gives CDR1 KGHDR, CDR2 SFDVKD. The CDR3 sequence is CATSEPDTNTGELFF. The CDR3 nucleotides read TGTGCCACCAGTGAGCCAGACACGAACACCGGGGAGCTGTTTTTT.

The rearrangement uses TRBV28 and TRBJ2-3; D may be TRBD1 or TRBD2 (6 bases each). This CDR3 contains 16 residues. Germline lookup yields CDR1 MDHEN and CDR2 SYDVKM. V was shortened by 6 bases and J by 7 bases, with 23 bases between the two germline ends. The CDR3 region is CASSPPTGGGIYTQYF. The CDR3 region has the DNA TGTGCCAGCAGCCCCCCCACCGGAGGGGGGATTTATACGCAGTATTTT.